One and the same sample provided the 10 T cell receptor beta chains below, sequenced in a study of T-cell memory formation after mild COVID-19. TCRdb independently ran MiXCR on the 5' RACE reads; one entry per CDR3 protein. The table includes hundreds of thousands of distinct CDR3 sequences, roughly 17% detected once. Sequencing was done on a sample of PBMCs or a T cell subset sorted from them (not recorded which). The receptors stem from an adult woman who had mild COVID-19 (a few samples of this study predate the infection). Cell type and time point are not known.

The chain carries TRBV9 and TRBJ1-1; the D is unclear. The V end was cut by 2 bases, the J end by 3 bases, with 11 bases between. The V gene's germline CDR1 is SGDLS and CDR2 YYNGEE. This CDR3 has 14 amino acids. The CDR3 coding sequence is TGTGCCAGCAGCGTGAGGGTGTTGGACACTGAAGCTTTCTTT. Amino acids: CASSVRVLDTEAFF.

This chain connects TRBV6-1 to TRBJ2-7, with 7 bases aligning to TRBD1. The CDR3 has 14 amino acids. Germline V gene lookup returns CDR1 MNHNS and CDR2 SASEGT. V was clipped by 4 bases and J by 2 bases; unmatched bases: 5. The CDR3 nucleotides read TGTGCCAGCAGTGCCGACAGGGTCCCCTACGAGCAGTACTTC. Amino acid sequence: CASSADRVPYEQYF.

This clonotype was counted many times. The rearrangement joins TRBV2 to TRBJ1-3; D possibly corresponds to TRBD1 (6 bases). The CDR3 sequence is 15 residues long. Germline loops: CDR1 SNHLY, CDR2 FYNNEI. V was pared by 6 bases and J by 1 base, with 13 bases between. The chain's CDR3 is CASREGTLSGNTIYF. CDR3 in DNA: TGTGCCAGCAGAGAGGGGACACTGTCTGGAAACACCATATATTTT.

The J gene is TRBJ2-7, the V gene TRBV20-1; 7 nucleotides agree with TRBD1. In germline, CDR1 is DFQATT, CDR2 SNEGSKA (reference sequence). J gave up 2 bases and V 5 bases, and 3 bases lay outside the gene matches. This CDR3 contains 12 residues. The CDR3 nucleotides are TGCAGTGCTGAGGGACAGACCTACGAGCAGTACTTC. Its protein is CSAEGQTYEQYF.

The chain recombines TRBV7-2 with TRBJ2-3; 14 bases align to TRBD2. V shed 4 bases, J shed 2 bases, and the junction held 14 bases outside the gene matches. CDR1 is SGHTA, CDR2 FQGNSA, per germline. This CDR3 spans 20 amino acids. CDR3 sequence: CASSSPGLAGGAGPTDTQYF. The CDR3 DNA follows: TGTGCCAGCAGCTCTCCAGGACTAGCGGGAGGAGCGGGTCCCACAGATACGCAGTATTTT.

The sample holds many counts of this clonotype. The rearrangement links TRBV12-3 or TRBV12-4 to TRBJ2-1; TRBD2 aligns across 9 bases. Trimming at V came to 8 bases and at J to 9 bases, leaving 17 bases not matched to a gene. This CDR3 is 16 amino acids long. CDR3 sequence (DNA): TGTGCCAGCTCCGCGAGGAGCGGGGGGCCCCGGGTTGAGCAGTTCTTC. Protein product: CASSARSGGPRVEQFF.

This clonotype was counted once. The chain combines TRBV5-6 with TRBJ2-7; weak D call: TRBD1 (7 bases). From germline, CDR1 is SGHDT and CDR2 YYEEEE. V lost 4 bases, J lost 0 bases, and 17 bases lay in between. This CDR3 spans 16 amino acids. CDR3 sequence (DNA): TGTGCCAGCAGCCCTCGCAGGGGGGCCAGCTCCTACGAGCAGTACTTC. It is translated as CASSPRRGASSYEQYF.

This chain uses TRBV28 with TRBJ2-3; D call uncertain. The V and J ends lost 5 bases and 8 bases respectively, with 17 bases between them. The CDR3 is 14 amino acids. Germline V CDR1 and CDR2: MDHEN, SYDVKM. This CDR3 is CASSPTRLPVTQYF. The CDR3 DNA is TGTGCCAGCAGTCCTACCCGTTTACCCGTTACGCAGTATTTT. The full variable domain, in which reference TRBV28 and TRBJ2-3 provide the parts outside the CDR3, is DVKVTQSSRYLVKRTGEKVFLECVQDMDHENMFWYRQDPGLGLRLIYFSYDVKMKEKGDIPEGYSVSREKKERFSLILESASTNQTSMYLCASSPTRLPVTQYFGPGTRLTVL.

This clonotype was picked up a small number of times. The V gene is TRBV7-9, the J gene TRBJ2-5; D is tentatively TRBD1 or TRBD2 (6 bases each). This CDR3 spans 16 amino acids. Germline V gene sequence: CDR1 SEHNR, CDR2 FQNEAQ (reference sequence). V lost 1 base and J 1 base, leaving 13 bases between the germline ends. The CDR3, as DNA: TGTGCCAGCAGCTTAGTGTACGGGGGCCCCCAAGAGACCCAGTACTTC. This gives the protein CASSLVYGGPQETQYF.

V and J are TRBV6-2 or TRBV6-3 and TRBJ2-1; 10 nucleotides line up with TRBD2. Germline loops: CDR1 MNHEY, CDR2 SVGEGT. CDR3 length equals 18 residues. After removal of 6 bases from V and 3 bases from J, the junction contained 14 bases not matched to a gene. DNA for the CDR3: TGTGCCAGCAGCTTACGAATCCGGACTAGCGGAAACTACAATGAGCAGTTCTTC. The encoded protein is CASSLRIRTSGNYNEQFF.